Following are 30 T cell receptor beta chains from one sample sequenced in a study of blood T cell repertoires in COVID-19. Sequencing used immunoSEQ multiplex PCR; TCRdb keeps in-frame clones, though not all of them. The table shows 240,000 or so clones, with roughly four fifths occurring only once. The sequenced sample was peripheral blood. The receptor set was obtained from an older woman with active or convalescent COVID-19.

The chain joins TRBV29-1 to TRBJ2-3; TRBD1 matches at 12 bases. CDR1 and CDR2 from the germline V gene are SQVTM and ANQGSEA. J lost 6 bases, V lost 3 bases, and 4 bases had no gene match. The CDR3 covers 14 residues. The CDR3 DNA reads TGCAGCGTTGATGGGACAGGGGGCTCGGATACGCAGTATTTT. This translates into CSVDGTGGSDTQYF.

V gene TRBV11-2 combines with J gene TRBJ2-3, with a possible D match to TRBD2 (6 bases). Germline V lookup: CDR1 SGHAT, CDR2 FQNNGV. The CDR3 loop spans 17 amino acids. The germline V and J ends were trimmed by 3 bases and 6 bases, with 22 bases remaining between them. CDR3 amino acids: CASSLRGLGGSSDTQYF. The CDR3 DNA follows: TGTGCCAGCAGCTTGAGGGGCCTAGGAGGGTCCTCGGATACGCAGTATTTT.

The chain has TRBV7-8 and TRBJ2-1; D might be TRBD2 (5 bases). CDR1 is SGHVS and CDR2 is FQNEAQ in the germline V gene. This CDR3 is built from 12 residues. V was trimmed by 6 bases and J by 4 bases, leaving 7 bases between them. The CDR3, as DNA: TGTGCCAGCAGGGACTGGTACAATGAGCAGTTCTTC. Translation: CASRDWYNEQFF.

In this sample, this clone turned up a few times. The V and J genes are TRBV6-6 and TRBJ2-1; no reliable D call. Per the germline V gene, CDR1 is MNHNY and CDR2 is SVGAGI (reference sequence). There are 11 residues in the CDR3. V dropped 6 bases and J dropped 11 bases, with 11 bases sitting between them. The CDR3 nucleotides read TGTGCCAGCAGCTCGCTACTTCAGCAGTTCTTC. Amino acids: CASSSLLQQFF.

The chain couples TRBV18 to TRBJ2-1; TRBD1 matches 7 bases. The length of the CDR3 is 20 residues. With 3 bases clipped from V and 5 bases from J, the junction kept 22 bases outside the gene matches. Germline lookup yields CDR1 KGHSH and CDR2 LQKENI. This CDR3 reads CASSPYTDRPSLDPDNEQFF. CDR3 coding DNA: TGTGCCAGCTCACCCTATACGGACAGGCCGTCCCTGGACCCCGACAATGAGCAGTTCTTC.

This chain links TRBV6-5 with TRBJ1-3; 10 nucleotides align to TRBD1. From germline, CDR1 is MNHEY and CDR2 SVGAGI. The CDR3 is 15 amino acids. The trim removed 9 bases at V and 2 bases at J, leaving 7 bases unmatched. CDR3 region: CASALGQGPGNTIYF. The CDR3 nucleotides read TGTGCCAGTGCCCTGGGACAGGGGCCTGGAAACACCATATATTTT.

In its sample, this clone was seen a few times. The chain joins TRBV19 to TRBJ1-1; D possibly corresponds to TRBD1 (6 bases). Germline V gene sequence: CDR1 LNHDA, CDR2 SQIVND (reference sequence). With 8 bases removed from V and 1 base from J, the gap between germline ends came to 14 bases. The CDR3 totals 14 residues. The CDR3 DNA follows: TGTGCCAGTTTAAGCGACAGGAAGAACACTGAAGCTTTCTTT. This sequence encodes CASLSDRKNTEAFF.

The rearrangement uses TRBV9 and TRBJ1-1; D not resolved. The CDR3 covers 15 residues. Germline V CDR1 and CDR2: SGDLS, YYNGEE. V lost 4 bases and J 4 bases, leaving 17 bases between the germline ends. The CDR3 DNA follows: TGTGCCAGCAGCCCCCCTAGCCGGGGAGGCACTGAAGCTTTCTTT. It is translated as CASSPPSRGGTEAFF. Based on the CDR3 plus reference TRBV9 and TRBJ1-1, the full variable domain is DSGVTQTPKHLITATGQRVTLRCSPRSGDLSVYWYQQSLDQGLQFLIQYYNGEERAKGNILERFSAQQFPDLHSELNLSSLELGDSALYFCASSPPSRGGTEAFFGQGTRLTVV.

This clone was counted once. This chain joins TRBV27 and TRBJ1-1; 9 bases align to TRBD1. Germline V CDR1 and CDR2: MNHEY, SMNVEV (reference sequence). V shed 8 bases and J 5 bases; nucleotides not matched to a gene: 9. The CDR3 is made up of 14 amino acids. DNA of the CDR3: TGTGCCAGCGTCAAGATCGGGACAGGGACTGAAGCTTTCTTT. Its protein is CASVKIGTGTEAFF.

The CDR3 sequence is CASSETAGGYNEQFF. The CDR3 nucleotides read TGCGCCAGCAGTGAGACAGCGGGGGGATACAATGAGCAGTTCTTC. The V and J genes are TRBV10-2 and TRBJ2-1; 9 bases match TRBD2. The length of the CDR3 is 15 residues. Unmatched junction bases numbered 3, after V lost 2 bases and J lost 4 bases. Germline lookup yields CDR1 WSHSY and CDR2 SAAADI.

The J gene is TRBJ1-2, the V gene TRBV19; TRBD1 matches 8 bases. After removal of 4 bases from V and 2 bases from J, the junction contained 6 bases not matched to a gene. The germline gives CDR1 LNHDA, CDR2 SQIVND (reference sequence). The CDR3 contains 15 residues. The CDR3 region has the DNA TGTGCCAGTAGTACCACGGACAGGGCCAACTATGGCTACACCTTC. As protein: CASSTTDRANYGYTF.

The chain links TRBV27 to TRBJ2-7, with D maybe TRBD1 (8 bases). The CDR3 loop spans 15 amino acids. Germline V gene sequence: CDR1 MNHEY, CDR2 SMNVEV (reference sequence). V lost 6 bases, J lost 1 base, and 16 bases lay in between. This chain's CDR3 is CASRSLQGGSYEQYF. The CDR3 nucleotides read TGTGCCAGCAGGTCCCTACAGGGGGGGTCCTACGAGCAGTACTTC.

The CDR3 sequence is CASSHRDRAYDEQFF. As DNA, the CDR3 is TGTGCCAGCAGCCACCGGGACAGGGCATACGATGAGCAGTTCTTC. J is TRBJ2-1 and V is TRBV11-3, with TRBD1 matching 9 bases. Unmatched junction bases numbered 10, after V lost 5 bases and J lost 8 bases. Germline lookup yields CDR1 SGHNT and CDR2 YENEEA. This CDR3 is built from 15 residues.

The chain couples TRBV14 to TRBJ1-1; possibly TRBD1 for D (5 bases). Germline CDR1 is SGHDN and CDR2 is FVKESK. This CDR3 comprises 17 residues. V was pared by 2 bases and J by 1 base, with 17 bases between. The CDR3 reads CASSQRDRLRGNTEAFF. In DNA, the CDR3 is TGTGCCAGCAGCCAACGAGACAGACTGCGAGGGAACACTGAAGCTTTCTTT.

The CDR3 DNA sequence: TGCGCCAGCAGTCCCGGACAGGGGGCAAGGGAGACCCAGTACTTC. This translates into CASSPGQGARETQYF. The chain employs TRBV5-1 and TRBJ2-5, with 11 bases lining up with TRBD1. From germline, CDR1 is SGHRS and CDR2 YFSETQ. V lost 5 bases, J lost 5 bases, and 8 bases stayed unmatched. This CDR3 is built from 15 residues.

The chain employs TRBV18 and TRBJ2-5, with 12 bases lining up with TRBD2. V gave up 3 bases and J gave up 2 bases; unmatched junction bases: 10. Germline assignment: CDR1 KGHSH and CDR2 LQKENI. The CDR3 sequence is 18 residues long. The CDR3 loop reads CASSPFGLAGRTQETQYF. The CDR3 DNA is TGTGCCAGCTCACCCTTCGGACTAGCGGGGAGAACACAAGAGACCCAGTACTTC.

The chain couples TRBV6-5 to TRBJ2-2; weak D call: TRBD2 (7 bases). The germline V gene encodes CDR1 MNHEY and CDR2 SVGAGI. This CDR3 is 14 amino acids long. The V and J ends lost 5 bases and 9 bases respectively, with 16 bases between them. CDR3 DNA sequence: TGTGCCAGCAGTCCGGAGGGGGGGCGGTGGGAGCTGTTTTTT. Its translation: CASSPEGGRWELFF.

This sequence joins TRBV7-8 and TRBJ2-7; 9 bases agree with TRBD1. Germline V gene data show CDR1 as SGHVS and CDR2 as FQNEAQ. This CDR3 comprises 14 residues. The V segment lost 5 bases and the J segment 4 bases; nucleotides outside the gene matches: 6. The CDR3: CASSQNRGPYEQYF. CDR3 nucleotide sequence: TGTGCCAGCAGCCAAAACAGGGGGCCGTACGAGCAGTACTTC.

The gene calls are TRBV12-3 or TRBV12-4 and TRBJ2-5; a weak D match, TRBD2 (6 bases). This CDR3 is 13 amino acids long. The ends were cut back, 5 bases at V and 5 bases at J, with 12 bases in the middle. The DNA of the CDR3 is TGTGCCAGCAGTCGACTAGGTCGGGAGACCCAGTACTTC. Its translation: CASSRLGRETQYF.

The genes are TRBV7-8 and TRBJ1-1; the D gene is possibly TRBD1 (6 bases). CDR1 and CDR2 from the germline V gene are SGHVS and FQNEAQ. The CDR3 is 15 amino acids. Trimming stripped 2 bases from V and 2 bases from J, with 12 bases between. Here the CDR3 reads CASSLLGQINTEAFF. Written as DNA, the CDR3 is TGTGCCAGCAGCTTACTAGGACAGATTAACACTGAAGCTTTCTTT.

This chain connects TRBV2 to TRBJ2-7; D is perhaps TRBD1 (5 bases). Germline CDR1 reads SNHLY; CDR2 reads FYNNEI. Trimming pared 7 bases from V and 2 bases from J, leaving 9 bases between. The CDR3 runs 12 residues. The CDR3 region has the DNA TGTGCCAGCACGGACAAGCCCTACGAGCAGTACTTC. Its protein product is CASTDKPYEQYF. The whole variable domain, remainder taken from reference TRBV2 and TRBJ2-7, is EPEVTQTPSHQVTQMGQEVILRCVPISNHLYFYWYRQILGQKVEFLVSFYNNEISEKSEIFDDQFSVERPDGSNFTLKIRSTKLEDSAMYFCASTDKPYEQYFGPGTRLTVT.

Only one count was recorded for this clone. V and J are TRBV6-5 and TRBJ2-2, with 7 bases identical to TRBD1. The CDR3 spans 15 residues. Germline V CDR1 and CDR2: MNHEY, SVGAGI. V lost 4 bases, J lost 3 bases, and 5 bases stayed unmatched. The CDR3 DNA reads TGTGCCAGCAGTTCGAGGGGGCTCTACACCGGGGAGCTGTTTTTT. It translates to CASSSRGLYTGELFF.

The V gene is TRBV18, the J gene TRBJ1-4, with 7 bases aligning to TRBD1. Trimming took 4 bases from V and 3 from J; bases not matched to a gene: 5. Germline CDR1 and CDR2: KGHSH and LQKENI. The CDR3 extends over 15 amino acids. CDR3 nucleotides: TGTGCCAGCTCACTACAGGGGACGGCTAATGAAAAACTGTTTTTT. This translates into CASSLQGTANEKLFF.

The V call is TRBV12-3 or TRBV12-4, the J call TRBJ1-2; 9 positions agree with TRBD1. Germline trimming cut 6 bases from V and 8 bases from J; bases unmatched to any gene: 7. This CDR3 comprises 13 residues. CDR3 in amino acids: CASSQDRGRGYTF. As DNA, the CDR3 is TGTGCCAGCAGCCAGGACAGGGGAAGAGGCTACACCTTC.

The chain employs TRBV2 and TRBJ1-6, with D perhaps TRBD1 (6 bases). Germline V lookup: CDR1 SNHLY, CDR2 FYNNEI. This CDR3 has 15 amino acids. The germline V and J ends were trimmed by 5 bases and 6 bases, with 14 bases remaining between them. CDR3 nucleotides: TGTGCCAGCAGTCAAGACAGGCTGGCTAATTCACCCCTCCACTTT. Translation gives CASSQDRLANSPLHF.

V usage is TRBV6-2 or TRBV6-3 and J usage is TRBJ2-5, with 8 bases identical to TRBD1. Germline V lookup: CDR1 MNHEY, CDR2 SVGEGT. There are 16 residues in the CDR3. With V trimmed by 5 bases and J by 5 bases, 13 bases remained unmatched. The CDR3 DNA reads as TGTGCCAGCAGTGACTGGGACAGGCGGGGTGAGGAGACCCAGTACTTC. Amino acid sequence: CASSDWDRRGEETQYF.

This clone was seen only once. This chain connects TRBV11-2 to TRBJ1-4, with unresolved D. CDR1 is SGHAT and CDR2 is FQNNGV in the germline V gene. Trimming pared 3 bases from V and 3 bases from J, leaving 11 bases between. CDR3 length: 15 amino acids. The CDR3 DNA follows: TGTGCCAGCAGCTTGCAAGAGAGCTCTAATGAAAAACTGTTTTTT. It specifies CASSLQESSNEKLFF. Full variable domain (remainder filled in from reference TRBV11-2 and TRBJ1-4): EAGVAQSPRYKIIEKRQSVAFWCNPISGHATLYWYQQILGQGPKLLIQFQNNGVVDDSQLPKDRFSAERLKGVDSTLKIQPAKLEDSAVYLCASSLQESSNEKLFFGSGTQLSVL.

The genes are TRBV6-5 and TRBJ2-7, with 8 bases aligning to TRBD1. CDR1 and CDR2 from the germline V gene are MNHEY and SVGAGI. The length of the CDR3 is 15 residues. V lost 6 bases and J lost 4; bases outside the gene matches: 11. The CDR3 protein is CASSPRGRGLYEQYF. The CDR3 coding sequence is TGTGCCAGCAGCCCCCGGGGCAGGGGGCTTTACGAGCAGTACTTC.

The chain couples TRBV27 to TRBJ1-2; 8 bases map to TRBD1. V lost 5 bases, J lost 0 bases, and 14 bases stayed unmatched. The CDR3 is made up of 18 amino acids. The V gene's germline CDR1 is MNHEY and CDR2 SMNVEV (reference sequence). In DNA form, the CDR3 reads TGTGCCAGCAGTGCAAACAGGGGGACTGTCCTAGCTAACTATGGCTACACCTTC. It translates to CASSANRGTVLANYGYTF.

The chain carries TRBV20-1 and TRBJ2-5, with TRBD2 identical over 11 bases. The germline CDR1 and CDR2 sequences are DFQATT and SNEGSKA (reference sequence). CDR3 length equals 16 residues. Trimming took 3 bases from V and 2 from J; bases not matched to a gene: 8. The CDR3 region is CSASPLAGEVQETQYF. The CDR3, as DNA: TGCAGTGCTAGTCCACTAGCGGGGGAAGTACAAGAGACCCAGTACTTC.